This T cell receptor (beta chain) was obtained from a study of early T cells in non-severe SARS-CoV-2 infection. Looking at the study overall: The sequenced material was bulk RNA from unsorted whole blood, and its chains were unpaired.

The germline V gene has CDR1 SGHTA and CDR2 FQGNSA. This CDR3 region has 15 residues. Trimming shortened V by 5 bases and J by 4 bases, and 18 bases separated the two germline ends. In TCRdb, the 5' RACE reads were re-called with MiXCR into one record per CDR3 protein. This sample has 60,000 or so distinct CDR3 sequences, with over 9.5% found just once. This clonotype was seen many times. The sequence derives from an adult who was a healthcare worker with PCR-confirmed SARS-CoV-2 infection or an uninfected control (not recorded which). V usage is TRBV7-2 and J usage is TRBJ2-7; TRBD2 is a possible D gene (6 bases). Sequencing was done on a sample of whole blood. CDR3 nucleotide sequence: TGTGCCAGCAGCCCCACCACCGACGGGAGATACGAGCAGTACTTC. This translates into CASSPTTDGRYEQYF.